This T cell receptor (beta chain) was captured by sequencing in a study of cytomegalovirus exposure and HLA in healthy donors. At the level of the study: Findings of an earlier analysis included about 100 million unique TCR beta sequences from some 200 million T cells.

The study's findings and limits: Of the V segments, some could not be distinguished, including TRBV6-2 and TRBV6-3, and were excluded. Later analysis demonstrated an association between a missense DCLRE1C variant and TCR beta V- and J-gene trimming. When the data were analyzed later, several of the most significant clusters appeared to be linked to common viral pathogens.

Concerning this clone: Its antigen is not known.

Researchers ran the PCR with 60 Vbeta and 13 Jbeta primers. Repertoires were generated with immunoSEQ multiplex PCR, while TCRdb's copy carries only in-frame clones and drops some. Here the sample spans about 69,000 clones, 74% being singletons. Trimming pared 0 bases from V and 1 base from J, leaving 3 bases between. Germline CDR1 is MNHEY and CDR2 is SVGAGI. The CDR3 covers 13 residues. This sequence originates from a woman between 55 and 75 years old in good health and CMV-seropositive. Specimen: PBMCs. This sequence joins TRBV6-5 and TRBJ1-1, with D unclear. The CDR3 reads CASSYSRNTEAFF. The CDR3 nucleotides are TGTGCCAGCAGTTACTCGAGGAACACTGAAGCTTTCTTT.